The 7 T cell receptor beta chains in this list originate from one sample, sequenced in a study of OX40 agonist ivuxolimab in advanced cancers. Repertoires were generated with immunoSEQ multiplex PCR, while TCRdb's copy carries only in-frame clones and drops some. The sample has 75,000 to 100,000 clones, approximately 80% seen once; the top ten hold under 7%. The starting material was CD4+ or CD8+ T cells sorted from blood, obtained in a trial of the OX40 agonist ivuxolimab. The origin of the receptors is an adult with an advanced solid tumor such as melanoma, head and neck, liver or kidney cancer.

The V and J genes are TRBV4-3 and TRBJ2-7, with 8 nucleotides matching TRBD1. J was trimmed by 6 bases and V by 0 bases; bases with no gene match: 13. Germline V gives CDR1 LGHNA, CDR2 YSLEER. The CDR3 runs to 17 residues. The DNA of the CDR3 is TGCGCCAGCAGCCAAGATAGGGACAGGACGAGGGGGATCGAGCAGTACTTC. It codes for CASSQDRDRTRGIEQYF.

V is TRBV19 and J is TRBJ2-6; unclear D gene. The germline V gene encodes CDR1 LNHDA and CDR2 SQIVND (reference sequence). V dropped 7 bases and J dropped 0 bases, with 4 bases sitting between them. The CDR3 totals 13 residues. The CDR3 reads CASTVSGANVLTF. CDR3 nucleotides: TGTGCCAGTACTGTCTCTGGGGCCAACGTCCTGACTTTC.

The chain employs TRBV9 and TRBJ1-2; TRBD1 aligns across 8 bases. Looked up from germline, CDR1 is SGDLS and CDR2 is YYNGEE. CDR3 length equals 15 residues. J was trimmed by 3 bases and V by 0 bases; bases with no gene match: 4. In DNA form, the CDR3 reads TGTGCCAGCAGCGTAGTCCAGGGGGCGGACTATGGCTACACCTTC. It translates to CASSVVQGADYGYTF.

The chain is built from TRBV4-1 and TRBJ2-1; D remains ambiguous. The length of the CDR3 is 14 residues. Trimming removed 1 base from V and 8 bases from J, with 12 bases in between. CDR1 and CDR2 (germline): MGHRA, YSYEKL. This CDR3 reads CASSQGPTSDEQFF. The CDR3 DNA follows: TGCGCCAGCAGCCAAGGGCCGACTTCAGATGAGCAGTTCTTC.

The rearrangement joins TRBV7-2 to TRBJ2-5, with a weak D call TRBD1 (5 bases). CDR3 length equals 13 residues. Per the germline V gene, CDR1 is SGHTA and CDR2 is FQGNSA. Trimming took 1 base from V and 7 from J, leaving 10 bases between them. The CDR3 nucleotides read TGTGCCAGCAGCTTAGAGGGGTGGGCGACCCAGTACTTC. It encodes CASSLEGWATQYF.

The J gene is TRBJ2-5, the V gene TRBV30; D uncertain. V was pared by 2 bases and J by 1 base, with 8 bases between. Germline-derived CDR1 and CDR2 are GTSNPN and SVGIG (reference sequence). The CDR3 totals 13 residues. The CDR3 region is CAWSMGSQETQYF. CDR3 nucleotides: TGTGCCTGGAGTATGGGCAGCCAAGAGACCCAGTACTTC.

The chain links TRBV11-2 to TRBJ1-3; 7 bases match TRBD1. This CDR3 spans 15 amino acids. J was trimmed by 0 bases and V by 5 bases; bases with no gene match: 4. CDR1 SGHAT and CDR2 FQNNGV come from the germline V gene. CDR3 bases: TGTGCCAGCAGCCGTAGACAGGGCTCTGGAAACACCATATATTTT. Its translation: CASSRRQGSGNTIYF.